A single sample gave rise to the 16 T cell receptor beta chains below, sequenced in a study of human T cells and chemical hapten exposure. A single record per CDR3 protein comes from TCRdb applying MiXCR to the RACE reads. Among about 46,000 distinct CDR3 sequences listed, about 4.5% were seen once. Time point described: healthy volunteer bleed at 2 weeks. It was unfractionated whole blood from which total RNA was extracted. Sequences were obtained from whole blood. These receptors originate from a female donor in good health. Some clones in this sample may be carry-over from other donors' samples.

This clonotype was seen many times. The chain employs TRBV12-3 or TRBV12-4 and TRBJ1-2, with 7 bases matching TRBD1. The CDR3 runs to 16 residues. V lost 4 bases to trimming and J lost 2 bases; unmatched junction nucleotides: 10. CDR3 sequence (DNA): TGTGCCAGCAGTTCACTAAGGGACAGCCCAAACTATGGCTACACCTTC. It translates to CASSSLRDSPNYGYTF.

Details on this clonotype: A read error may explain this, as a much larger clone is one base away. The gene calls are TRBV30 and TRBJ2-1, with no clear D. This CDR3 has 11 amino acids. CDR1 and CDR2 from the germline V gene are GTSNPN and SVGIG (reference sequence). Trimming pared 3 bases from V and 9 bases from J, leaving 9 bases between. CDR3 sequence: CAWSTSGEQFF. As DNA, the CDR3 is TGTGCCTGGAGCACCTCCGGTGAGCAGTTCTTC.

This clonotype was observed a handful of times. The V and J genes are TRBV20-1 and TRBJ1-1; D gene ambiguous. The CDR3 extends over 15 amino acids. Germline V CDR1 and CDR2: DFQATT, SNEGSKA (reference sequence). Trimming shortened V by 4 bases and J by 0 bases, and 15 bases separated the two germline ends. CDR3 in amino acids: CSAKVWVGMNTEAFF. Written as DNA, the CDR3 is TGCAGTGCTAAAGTATGGGTGGGTATGAACACTGAAGCTTTCTTT.

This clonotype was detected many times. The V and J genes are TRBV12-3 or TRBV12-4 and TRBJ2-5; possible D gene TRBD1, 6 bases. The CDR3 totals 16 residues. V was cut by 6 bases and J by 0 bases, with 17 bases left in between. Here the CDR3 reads CASSSSLGGHQETQYF. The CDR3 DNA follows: TGTGCCAGCAGCTCAAGTCTTGGGGGCCACCAAGAGACCCAGTACTTC.

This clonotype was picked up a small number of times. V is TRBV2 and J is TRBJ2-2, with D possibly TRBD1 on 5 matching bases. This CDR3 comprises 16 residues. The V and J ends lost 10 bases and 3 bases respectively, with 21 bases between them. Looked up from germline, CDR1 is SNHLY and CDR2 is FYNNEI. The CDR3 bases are TGTGCCATCACCACCCAAGACAGTTACTACACCGGGGAGCTGTTTTTT. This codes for CAITTQDSYYTGELFF. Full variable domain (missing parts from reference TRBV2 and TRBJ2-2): EPEVTQTPSHQVTQMGQEVILRCVPISNHLYFYWYRQILGQKVEFLVSFYNNEISEKSEIFDDQFSVERPDGSNFTLKIRSTKLEDSAMYFCAITTQDSYYTGELFFGEGSRLTVL.

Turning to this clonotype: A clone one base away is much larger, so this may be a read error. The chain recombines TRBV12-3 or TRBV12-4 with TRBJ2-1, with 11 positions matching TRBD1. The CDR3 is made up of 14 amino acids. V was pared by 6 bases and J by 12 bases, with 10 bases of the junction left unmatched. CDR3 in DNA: TGTGCCAGCAGCCCGGGACAGGGGGTAAGTGGGCAGTTCTTC. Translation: CASSPGQGVSGQFF.

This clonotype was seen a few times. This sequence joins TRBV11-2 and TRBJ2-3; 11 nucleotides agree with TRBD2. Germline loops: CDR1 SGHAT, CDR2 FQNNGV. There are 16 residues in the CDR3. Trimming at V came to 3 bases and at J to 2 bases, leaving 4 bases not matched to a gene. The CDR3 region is CASSFIAGGLTDTQYF. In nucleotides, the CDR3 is TGTGCCAGCAGCTTCATAGCGGGGGGGCTCACAGATACGCAGTATTTT.

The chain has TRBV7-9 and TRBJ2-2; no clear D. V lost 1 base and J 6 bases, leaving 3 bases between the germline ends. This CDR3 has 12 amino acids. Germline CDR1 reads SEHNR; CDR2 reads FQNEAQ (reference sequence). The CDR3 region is CASSLGPGELFF. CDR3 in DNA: TGTGCCAGCAGCTTAGGTCCCGGGGAGCTGTTTTTT.

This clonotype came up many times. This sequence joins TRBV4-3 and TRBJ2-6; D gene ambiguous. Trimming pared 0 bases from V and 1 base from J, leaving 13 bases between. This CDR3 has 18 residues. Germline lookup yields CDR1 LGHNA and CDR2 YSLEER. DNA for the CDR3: TGCGCCAGCAGCCAAGATTTGTTTTCGACGTCTGGGGCCAACGTCCTGACTTTC. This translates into CASSQDLFSTSGANVLTF.

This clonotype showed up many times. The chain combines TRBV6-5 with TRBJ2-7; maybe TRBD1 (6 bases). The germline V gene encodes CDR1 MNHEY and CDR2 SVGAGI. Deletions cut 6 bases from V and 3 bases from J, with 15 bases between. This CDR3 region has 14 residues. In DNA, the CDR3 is TGTGCCAGCAGGGGGTTGGACAGCTTCTACGAGCAGTACTTC. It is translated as CASRGLDSFYEQYF.

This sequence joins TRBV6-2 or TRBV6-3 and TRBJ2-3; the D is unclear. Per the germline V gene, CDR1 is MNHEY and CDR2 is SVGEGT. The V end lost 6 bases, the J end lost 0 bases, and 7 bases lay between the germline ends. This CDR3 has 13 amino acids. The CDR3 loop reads CASSLHSTDTQYF. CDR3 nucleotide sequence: TGTGCCAGCAGCCTCCATAGCACAGATACGCAGTATTTT.

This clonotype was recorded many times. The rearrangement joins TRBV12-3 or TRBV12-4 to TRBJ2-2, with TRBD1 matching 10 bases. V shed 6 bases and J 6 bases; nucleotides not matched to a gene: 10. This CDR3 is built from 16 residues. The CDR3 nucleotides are TGTGCCAGCAGCTCAACCGGGACAGGGGCGTCCGGGGAGCTGTTTTTT. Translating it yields CASSSTGTGASGELFF.

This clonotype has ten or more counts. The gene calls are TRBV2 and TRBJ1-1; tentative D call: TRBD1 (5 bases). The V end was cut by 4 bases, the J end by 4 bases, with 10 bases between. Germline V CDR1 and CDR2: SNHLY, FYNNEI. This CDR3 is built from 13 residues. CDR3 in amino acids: CASSVQVATEAFF. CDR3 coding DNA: TGTGCCAGCAGTGTACAGGTTGCCACTGAAGCTTTCTTT.

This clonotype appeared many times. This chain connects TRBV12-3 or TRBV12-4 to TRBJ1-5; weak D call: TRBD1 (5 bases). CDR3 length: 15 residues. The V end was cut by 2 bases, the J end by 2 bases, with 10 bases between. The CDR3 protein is CASSLKGIGNQPQHF. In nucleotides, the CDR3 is TGTGCCAGCAGTTTAAAGGGGATTGGCAATCAGCCCCAGCATTTT.

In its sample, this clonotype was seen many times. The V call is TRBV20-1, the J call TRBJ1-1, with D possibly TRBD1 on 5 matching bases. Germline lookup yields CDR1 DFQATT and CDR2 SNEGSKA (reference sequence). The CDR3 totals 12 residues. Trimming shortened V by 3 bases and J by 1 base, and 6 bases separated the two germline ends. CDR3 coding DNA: TGCAGTGCTAGTCAGGGGAACACTGAAGCTTTCTTT. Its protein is CSASQGNTEAFF.

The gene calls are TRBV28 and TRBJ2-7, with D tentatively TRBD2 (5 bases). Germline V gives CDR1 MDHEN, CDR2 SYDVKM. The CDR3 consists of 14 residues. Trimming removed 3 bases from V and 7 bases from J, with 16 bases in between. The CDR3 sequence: CASSFRRSPGEQYF. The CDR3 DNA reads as TGTGCCAGCAGTTTTAGACGGTCCCCGGGGGAGCAGTACTTC.